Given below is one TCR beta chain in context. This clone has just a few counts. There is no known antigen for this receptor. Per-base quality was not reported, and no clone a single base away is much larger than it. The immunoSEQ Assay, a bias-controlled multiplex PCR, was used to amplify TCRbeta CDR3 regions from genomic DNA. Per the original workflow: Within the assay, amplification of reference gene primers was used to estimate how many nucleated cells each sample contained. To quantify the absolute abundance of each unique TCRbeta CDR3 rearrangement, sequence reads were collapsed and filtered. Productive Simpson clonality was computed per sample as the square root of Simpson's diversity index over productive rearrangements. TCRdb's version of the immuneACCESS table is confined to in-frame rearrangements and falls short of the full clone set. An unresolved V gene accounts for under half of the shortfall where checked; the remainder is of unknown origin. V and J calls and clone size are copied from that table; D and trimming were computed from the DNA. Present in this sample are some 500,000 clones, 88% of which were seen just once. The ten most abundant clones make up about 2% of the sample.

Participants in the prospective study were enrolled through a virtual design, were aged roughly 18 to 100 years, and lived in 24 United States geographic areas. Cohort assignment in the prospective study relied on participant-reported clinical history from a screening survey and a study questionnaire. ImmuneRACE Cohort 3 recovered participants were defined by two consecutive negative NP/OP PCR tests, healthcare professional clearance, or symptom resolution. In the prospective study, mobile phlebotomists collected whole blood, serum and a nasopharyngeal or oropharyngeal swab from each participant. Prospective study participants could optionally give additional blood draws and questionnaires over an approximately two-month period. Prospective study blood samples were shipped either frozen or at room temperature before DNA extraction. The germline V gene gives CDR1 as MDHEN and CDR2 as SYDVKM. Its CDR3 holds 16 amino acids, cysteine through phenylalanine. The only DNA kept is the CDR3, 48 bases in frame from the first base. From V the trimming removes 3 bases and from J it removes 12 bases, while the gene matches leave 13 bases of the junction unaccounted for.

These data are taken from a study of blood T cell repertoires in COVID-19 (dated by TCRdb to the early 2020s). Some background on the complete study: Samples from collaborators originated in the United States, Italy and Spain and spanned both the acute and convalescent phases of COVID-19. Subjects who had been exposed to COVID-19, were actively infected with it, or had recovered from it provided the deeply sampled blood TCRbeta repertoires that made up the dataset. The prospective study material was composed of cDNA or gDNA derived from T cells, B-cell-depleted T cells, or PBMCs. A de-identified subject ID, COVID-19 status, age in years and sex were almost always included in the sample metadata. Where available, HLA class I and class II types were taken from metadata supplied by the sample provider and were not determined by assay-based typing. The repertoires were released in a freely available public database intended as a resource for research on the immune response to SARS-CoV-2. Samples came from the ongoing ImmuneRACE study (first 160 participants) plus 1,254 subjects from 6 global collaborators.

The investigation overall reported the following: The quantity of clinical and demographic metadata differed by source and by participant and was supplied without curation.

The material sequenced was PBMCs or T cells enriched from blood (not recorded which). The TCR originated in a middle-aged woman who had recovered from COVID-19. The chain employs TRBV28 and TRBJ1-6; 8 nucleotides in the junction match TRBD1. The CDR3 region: CASSLIAAGGTQPLHF. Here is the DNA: TGTGCCAGCAGTTTGATTGCGGCAGGGGGCACGCAACCCCTCCACTTT.